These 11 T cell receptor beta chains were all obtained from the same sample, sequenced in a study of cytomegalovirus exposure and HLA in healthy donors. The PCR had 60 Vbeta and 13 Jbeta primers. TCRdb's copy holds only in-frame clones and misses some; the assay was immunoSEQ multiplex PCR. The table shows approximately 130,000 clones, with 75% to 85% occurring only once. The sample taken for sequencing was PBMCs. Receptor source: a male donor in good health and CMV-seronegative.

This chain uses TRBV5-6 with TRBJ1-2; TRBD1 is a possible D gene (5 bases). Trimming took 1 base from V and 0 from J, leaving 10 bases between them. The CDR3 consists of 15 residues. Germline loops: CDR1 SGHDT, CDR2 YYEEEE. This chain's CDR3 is CASSLFGDSNYGYTF. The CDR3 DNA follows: TGTGCCAGCAGCTTGTTCGGGGACTCTAACTATGGCTACACCTTC.

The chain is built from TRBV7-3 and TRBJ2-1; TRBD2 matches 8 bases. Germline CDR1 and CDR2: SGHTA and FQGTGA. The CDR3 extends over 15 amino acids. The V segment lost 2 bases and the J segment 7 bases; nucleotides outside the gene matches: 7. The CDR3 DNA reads TGTGCCAGCAGCTTACCGGGGGGGGCCTCGAATGAGCAGTTCTTC. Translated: CASSLPGGASNEQFF.

The DNA for the CDR3 is TGTGCCAGCAGTTCGGCAGGGTTGTATAGCAATCAGCCCCAGCATTTT. Amino acids: CASSSAGLYSNQPQHF. The genes are TRBV6-6 and TRBJ1-5, with D maybe TRBD1 (5 bases). The germline V and J ends were trimmed by 4 bases and 0 bases, with 13 bases remaining between them. From germline, CDR1 is MNHNY and CDR2 SVGAGI (reference sequence). The CDR3 is 16 amino acids.

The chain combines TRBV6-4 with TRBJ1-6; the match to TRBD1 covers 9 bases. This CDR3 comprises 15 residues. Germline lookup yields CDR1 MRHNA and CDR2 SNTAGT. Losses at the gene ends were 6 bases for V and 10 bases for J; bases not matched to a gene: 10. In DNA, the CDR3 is TGTGCCAGCAGAGTCGAACCGGGACAGGGCTCACCCCTCCACTTT. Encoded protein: CASRVEPGQGSPLHF.

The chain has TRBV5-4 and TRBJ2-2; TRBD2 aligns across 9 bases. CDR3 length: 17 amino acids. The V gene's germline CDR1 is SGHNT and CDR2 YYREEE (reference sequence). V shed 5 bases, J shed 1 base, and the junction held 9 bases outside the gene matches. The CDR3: CASSPPGLALNTGELFF. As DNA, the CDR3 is TGTGCCAGCAGTCCTCCGGGACTAGCCCTGAACACCGGGGAGCTGTTTTTT. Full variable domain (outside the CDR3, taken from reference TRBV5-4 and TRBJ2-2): ETGVTQSPTHLIKTRGQQVTLRCSSQSGHNTVSWYQQALGQGPQFIFQYYREEENGRGNFPPRFSGLQFPNYSSELNVNALELDDSALYLCASSPPGLALNTGELFFGEGSRLTVL.

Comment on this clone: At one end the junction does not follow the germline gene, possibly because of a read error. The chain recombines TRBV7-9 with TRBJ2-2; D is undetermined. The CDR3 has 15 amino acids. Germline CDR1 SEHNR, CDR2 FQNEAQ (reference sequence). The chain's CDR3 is CSSSLGPKFTGELFF. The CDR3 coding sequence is TGTTCCAGCAGCTTAGGGCCCAAATTTACCGGGGAGCTGTTTTTT. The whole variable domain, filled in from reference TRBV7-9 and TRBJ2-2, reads DTGVSQNPRHKITKRGQNVTFRCDPISEHNRLYWYRQTLGQGPEFLTYFQNEAQLEKSRLLSDRFSAERPKGSFSTLEIQRTEQGDSAMYLCSSSLGPKFTGELFFGEGSRLTVL.

The CDR3 protein is CASSLRGATNEKLFF. CDR3 DNA sequence: TGTGCCAGTAGCCTCAGGGGCGCAACTAATGAAAAACTGTTTTTT. V gene TRBV19 combines with J gene TRBJ1-4; perhaps TRBD1 as D (6 bases). The V gene's germline CDR1 is LNHDA and CDR2 SQIVND (reference sequence). CDR3 length: 15 amino acids. The V end was cut by 6 bases, the J end by 0 bases, with 11 bases between.

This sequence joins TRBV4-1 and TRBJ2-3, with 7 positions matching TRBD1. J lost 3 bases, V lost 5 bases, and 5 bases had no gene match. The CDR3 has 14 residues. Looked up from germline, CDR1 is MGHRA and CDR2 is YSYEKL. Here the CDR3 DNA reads TGCGCCAGCAGCTACGACAGGGAAACAGATACGCAGTATTTT. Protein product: CASSYDRETDTQYF.

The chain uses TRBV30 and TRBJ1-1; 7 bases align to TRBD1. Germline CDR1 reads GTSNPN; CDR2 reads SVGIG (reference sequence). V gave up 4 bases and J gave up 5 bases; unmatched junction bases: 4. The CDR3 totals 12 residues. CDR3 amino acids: CAWKGARTEAFF. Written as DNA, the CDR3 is TGTGCCTGGAAGGGGGCGAGAACTGAAGCTTTCTTT. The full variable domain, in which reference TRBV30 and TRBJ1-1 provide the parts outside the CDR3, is SQTIHQWPATLVQPVGSPLSLECTVEGTSNPNLYWYRQAAGRGLQLLFYSVGIGQISSEVPQNLSASRPQDRQFILSSKKLLLSDSGFYLCAWKGARTEAFFGQGTRLTVV.

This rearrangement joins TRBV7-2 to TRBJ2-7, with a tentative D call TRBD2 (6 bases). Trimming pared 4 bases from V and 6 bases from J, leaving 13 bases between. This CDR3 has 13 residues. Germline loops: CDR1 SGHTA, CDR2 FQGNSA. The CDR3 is CASSSGLPGEQYF. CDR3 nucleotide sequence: TGTGCCAGCAGCTCAGGACTACCTGGCGAGCAGTACTTC.

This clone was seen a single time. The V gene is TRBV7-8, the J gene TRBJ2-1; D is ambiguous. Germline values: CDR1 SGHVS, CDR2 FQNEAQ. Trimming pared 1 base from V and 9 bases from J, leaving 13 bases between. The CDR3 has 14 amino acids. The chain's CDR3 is CASSLVGIRGEQFF. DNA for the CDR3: TGTGCCAGCAGCTTAGTAGGCATCCGCGGTGAGCAGTTCTTC.